Shown below are 24 T cell receptor beta chains from a single sample sequenced in a study of blood T cell repertoires in COVID-19. Libraries were prepared by immunoSEQ multiplex PCR; TCRdb keeps only in-frame clonotypes and omits some of them. This sample has some 350,000 clones, with 88% found just once. The sequencing sample was made of peripheral blood. The source is a woman in her seventies with COVID-19, enrolled during active disease.

V and J are TRBV7-2 and TRBJ1-2; D is undetermined. Germline V gives CDR1 SGHTA, CDR2 FQGNSA. CDR3 size: 11 residues. V lost 4 bases and J lost 3, with 3 bases in between. This CDR3 is CASSSDYGYTF. The CDR3 nucleotides read TGTGCCAGCAGCTCTGACTATGGCTACACCTTC.

This clone has more than one count but fewer than ten. V usage is TRBV11-2 and J usage is TRBJ1-1; TRBD1 matches at 12 bases. The CDR3 covers 15 residues. Losses at the gene ends were 5 bases for V and 10 bases for J; bases not matched to a gene: 11. Looked up from germline, CDR1 is SGHAT and CDR2 is FQNNGV. This chain's CDR3 is CASSTHHGTGGRAFF. The CDR3 coding sequence is TGTGCCAGCAGCACCCACCATGGGACAGGGGGCAGAGCTTTCTTT.

This sequence joins TRBV2 and TRBJ1-5; 7 nucleotides agree with TRBD1. The length of the CDR3 is 16 residues. V gave up 4 bases and J gave up 2 bases; unmatched junction bases: 8. In germline, CDR1 is SNHLY, CDR2 FYNNEI. The CDR3 DNA follows: TGTGCCAGCAGTGCCCGCACCGGGACAGGCAATCAGCCCCAGCATTTT. As protein: CASSARTGTGNQPQHF.

The chain is built from TRBV5-6 and TRBJ2-7; D is perhaps TRBD1 (5 bases). The length of the CDR3 is 12 residues. Germline loops: CDR1 SGHDT, CDR2 YYEEEE. V was trimmed by 0 bases and J by 7 bases, leaving 8 bases between them. CDR3 DNA: TGTGCCAGCAGCTTGGCAGGGCGGGAGCAGTACTTC. This translates into CASSLAGREQYF.

The rearrangement uses TRBV27 and TRBJ1-2; no clear D gene. This CDR3 has 16 amino acids. CDR1 is MNHEY, CDR2 SMNVEV, per germline (reference sequence). Trimming took off 4 bases at V and 0 bases at J, with 15 bases between the two ends. The CDR3 sequence: CASSSRVLTTNYGYTF. DNA of the CDR3: TGTGCCAGCAGTTCACGGGTCCTAACTACTAACTATGGCTACACCTTC.

The chain combines TRBV19 with TRBJ2-3; possible D gene TRBD1, 6 bases. This CDR3 is 18 amino acids long. Germline V CDR1 and CDR2: LNHDA, SQIVND (reference sequence). Trimming removed 1 base at V and 2 bases at J, with 19 bases between. The CDR3 region has the DNA TGTGCCAGTAGTATAGTCTGGGAATTGGGGACAAACACAGATACGCAGTATTTT. It encodes CASSIVWELGTNTDTQYF.

The chain links TRBV12-5 to TRBJ1-5, with 7 bases that match TRBD1. Germline V gene data show CDR1 as LGHNT and CDR2 as FRNRAP. After removal of 1 base from V and 6 bases from J, the junction contained 6 bases not matched to a gene. The CDR3 sequence is 15 residues long. This CDR3 reads CASGLDFRDSQPQHF. The CDR3 DNA sequence: TGTGCTAGTGGTTTGGATTTTCGGGACAGTCAGCCCCAGCATTTT.

This chain connects TRBV10-3 to TRBJ1-4; the D gene is possibly TRBD1 (5 bases). Between the trimmed V and J ends, which lost 10 bases and 5 bases, there was a span of 14 bases. Germline V gene data show CDR1 as ENHRY and CDR2 as SYGVKD. The CDR3 sequence is 13 residues long. CDR3 DNA: TGTGCCACCCAGAACCGGGGGAATGAAAAACTGTTTTTT. This codes for CATQNRGNEKLFF.

V gene TRBV19 combines with J gene TRBJ1-1, with 9 bases lining up with TRBD1. The CDR3 has 16 residues. J lost 3 bases, V lost 4 bases, and 9 bases had no gene match. Per germline, CDR1 LNHDA and CDR2 SQIVND (reference sequence). The CDR3 DNA reads TGTGCCAGTAGTAGAACCTTGACAGGGGGATACACTGAAGCTTTCTTT. It codes for CASSRTLTGGYTEAFF.

The rearrangement links TRBV7-2 to TRBJ1-5, with TRBD1 matching over 8 bases. Germline V gene data show CDR1 as SGHTA and CDR2 as FQGNSA. The CDR3 contains 16 residues. The J segment lost 9 bases and the V segment lost 5 bases, leaving 15 bases of the junction unmatched. CDR3 DNA sequence: TGTGCCAGCAGCCGCGCACCAGGACAGGGTTATTGGCCCCAGCATTTT. Its protein product is CASSRAPGQGYWPQHF. The whole variable domain, remainder taken from reference TRBV7-2 and TRBJ1-5, is GAGVSQSPSNKVTEKGKDVELRCDPISGHTALYWYRQSLGQGLEFLIYFQGNSAPDKSGLPSDRFSAERTGGSVSTLTIQRTQQEDSAVYLCASSRAPGQGYWPQHFGDGTRLSIL.

V gene TRBV4-1 combines with J gene TRBJ2-3; a possible D gene is TRBD2 (7 bases). The CDR3 covers 16 residues. CDR1 is MGHRA, CDR2 YSYEKL, per germline. V was clipped by 1 base and J by 4 bases, with 15 bases between them. The CDR3 DNA reads TGCGCCAGCAGCCAAGTAACGGGGGGCCAGGCAGATACGCAGTATTTT. This codes for CASSQVTGGQADTQYF.

This chain joins TRBV7-8 and TRBJ1-3; TRBD1 is a possible D gene (6 bases). The CDR3 is 12 residues long. Deletions cut 2 bases from V and 8 bases from J, with 7 bases between. Per germline, CDR1 SGHVS and CDR2 FQNEAQ. This CDR3 is CASSLQGHTIYF. As DNA, the CDR3 is TGTGCCAGCAGCTTACAGGGGCACACCATATATTTT.

The chain combines TRBV11-2 with TRBJ1-1, with D perhaps TRBD1 (6 bases). V dropped 4 bases and J dropped 3 bases, with 24 bases sitting between them. CDR3 size: 18 residues. CDR1 is SGHAT and CDR2 is FQNNGV in the germline V gene. The CDR3 nucleotides read TGTGCCAGCAGCTCTAACAGCGGGGGGCGCGGCTTTTACACTGAAGCTTTCTTT. Amino acids: CASSSNSGGRGFYTEAFF.

This sequence joins TRBV6-5 and TRBJ1-3; D is ambiguous. The CDR3 totals 12 residues. Deletions cut 8 bases from V and 7 bases from J, with 12 bases between. In germline, CDR1 is MNHEY, CDR2 SVGAGI. DNA of the CDR3: TGTGCCAGCTCTACTAGCACGAACACCATATATTTT. Encoded protein: CASSTSTNTIYF.

V and J are TRBV9 and TRBJ2-1, with TRBD1 as a possible D gene (5 bases). There are 15 residues in the CDR3. The germline V gene encodes CDR1 SGDLS and CDR2 YYNGEE. V was pared by 4 bases and J by 6 bases, with 17 bases between. The CDR3 sequence is CASSLMGLVINEQFF. CDR3 in DNA: TGTGCCAGCAGCCTCATGGGGCTGGTCATCAATGAGCAGTTCTTC.

The chain carries TRBV10-1 and TRBJ1-1; 7 bases align to TRBD1. Germline V gene sequence: CDR1 WNHNN, CDR2 SYGVQD (reference sequence). J was trimmed by 7 bases and V by 3 bases; bases with no gene match: 2. CDR3 length: 12 residues. The CDR3 here is CASSETGDEAFF. CDR3 sequence (DNA): TGCGCCAGCAGTGAAACAGGGGATGAAGCTTTCTTT.

V usage is TRBV5-1 and J usage is TRBJ2-3; a possible D gene is TRBD2 (7 bases). V gave up 4 bases and J gave up 4 bases, with 16 bases separating them. The CDR3 has 15 amino acids. Per the germline V gene, CDR1 is SGHRS and CDR2 is YFSETQ. CDR3 residues: CASSLQGGIPDTQYF. The CDR3 nucleotides are TGCGCCAGCAGCCTACAGGGAGGGATCCCAGATACGCAGTATTTT.

The chain uses TRBV27 and TRBJ2-4, with 11 bases identical to TRBD1. V lost 5 bases, J lost 8 bases, and 5 bases stayed unmatched. The CDR3 contains 14 residues. CDR1 and CDR2 from the germline V gene are MNHEY and SMNVEV (reference sequence). CDR3 sequence: CASSGGQGGHIQYF. The CDR3 coding sequence is TGTGCCAGCAGTGGGGGACAGGGGGGTCACATTCAGTACTTC.

J is TRBJ1-2 and V is TRBV27; D gene uncertain. Germline CDR1 is MNHEY and CDR2 is SMNVEV (reference sequence). V lost 0 bases and J lost 3, with 14 bases in between. The CDR3 runs to 16 residues. The CDR3 DNA is TGTGCCAGCAGTTTATCGGCGGGTAGTAGGTACTATGGCTACACCTTC. Translated: CASSLSAGSRYYGYTF.

The CDR3 protein is CASSQDFAGRGSGYEQYF. CDR3 bases: TGCGCCAGCAGCCAAGATTTTGCCGGTAGGGGTAGCGGGTACGAGCAGTACTTC. The chain carries TRBV4-3 and TRBJ2-7; TRBD2 matches 7 bases. The CDR3 is 18 amino acids. Germline values: CDR1 LGHNA, CDR2 YSLEER. Trimming removed 0 bases from V and 4 bases from J; junction bases left unmatched: 15.

This clone was detected once. This rearrangement joins TRBV6-1 to TRBJ2-3; D is possibly TRBD1 (5 bases). The germline V gene has CDR1 MNHNS and CDR2 SASEGT. The CDR3 runs to 14 residues. The V end lost 7 bases, the J end lost 5 bases, and 16 bases lay between the germline ends. CDR3 region: CASNLRLGQDTQYF. CDR3 sequence (DNA): TGTGCCAGCAACCTTCGATTGGGGCAAGATACGCAGTATTTT.

The CDR3 nucleotides read TGCGCCAGCAGCTCCCCACAGGGGGCCCCCTATGGCTACACCTTC. Translation: CASSSPQGAPYGYTF. The genes are TRBV5-1 and TRBJ1-2; TRBD1 agrees at 9 bases. The CDR3 contains 15 residues. With V trimmed by 3 bases and J by 4 bases, 7 bases remained unmatched. Germline V CDR1 and CDR2: SGHRS, YFSETQ.

The chain employs TRBV5-1 and TRBJ1-4; 7 positions agree with TRBD1. V lost 1 base to trimming and J lost 0 bases; unmatched junction nucleotides: 6. Germline CDR1 reads SGHRS; CDR2 reads YFSETQ. This CDR3 contains 17 residues. The CDR3 DNA follows: TGCGCCAGCAGCTTGTGGGGACAGACCGCAACTAATGAAAAACTGTTTTTT. It specifies CASSLWGQTATNEKLFF.

This chain links TRBV11-2 with TRBJ1-2, with 9 bases aligning to TRBD1. V trimming: 5 bases; J trimming: 7 bases; junction bases outside the gene matches: 11. This CDR3 comprises 15 residues. Germline V gene lookup returns CDR1 SGHAT and CDR2 FQNNGV. The CDR3 DNA sequence: TGTGCCAGCAGCGTAACCGGGACAGGGAGCCTTGGCTACACCTTC. It is translated as CASSVTGTGSLGYTF.